Below, one T cell receptor beta chain is given with its context. Its cognate antigen is unknown. This sample is drawn from a study of CXCR3-negative and CXCR3-positive naive CD8 T cells. Broader study findings: Relative to CXCR3-negative naive cells, CXCR3-positive naive cells had more hydrophobic TRB CDR3s.

Per the germline V gene, CDR1 is SQVTM and CDR2 is ANQGSEA. This CDR3 comprises 13 residues. UMI-labeled 5' RACE yielded the TRB cDNA libraries. Reanalyzing the 5' RACE reads, TCRdb keeps one entry per CDR3 protein, without DNA. Its clone listing holds some 140,000 distinct CDR3 sequences. This sequence joins TRBV29-1 and TRBJ2-4; the D gene TCRdb calls, TRBD1, cannot be checked with no DNA. Specimen: naive CXCR3+ CD8+ T cells from blood. Subset specified: CD45RO-CCR7+CD27+CD95- naive CD8+ T cells expressing CXCR3 (TNR3+). This receptor was identified in a human donor in good health. Some clones in this sample may be carry-over from other donors' samples. This chain's CDR3 is CSVIRDNPNIQYF.